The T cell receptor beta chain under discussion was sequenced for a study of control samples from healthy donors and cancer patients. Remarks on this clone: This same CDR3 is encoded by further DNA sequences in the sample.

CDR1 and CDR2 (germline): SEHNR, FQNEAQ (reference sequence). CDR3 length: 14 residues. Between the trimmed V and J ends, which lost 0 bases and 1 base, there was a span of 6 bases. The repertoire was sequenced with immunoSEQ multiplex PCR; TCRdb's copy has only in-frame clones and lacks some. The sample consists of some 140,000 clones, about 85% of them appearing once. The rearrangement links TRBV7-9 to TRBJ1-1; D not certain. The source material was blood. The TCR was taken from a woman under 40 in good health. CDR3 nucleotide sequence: TGTGCCAGCAGCTTAGCCGGGGAGAACACTGAAGCTTTCTTT. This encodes CASSLAGENTEAFF.